Listed below are T cell receptor beta chains from one sample, sequenced in a study of cytomegalovirus exposure and HLA in healthy donors. Only in-frame clones appear in the TCRdb table, and some are missing; sequencing was by immunoSEQ multiplex PCR. The sample has 95,000 to 150,000 clones, roughly 80% seen once. What was sequenced was PBMCs. These receptors originate from a man under 40 in good health and CMV-seronegative. The CDR3 runs from the conserved cysteine through the conserved F or W. The D gene is left open where the match is weak. Size is stated for part of the rows, as once, few or many counts, or as a class when the clone is expanded.

j_call: TRBJ1-1
v_call: TRBV5-6
clone_size: NA
cdr3_length: 16
d_call: TRBD1
cdr3_nt: TGTGCCAGCAGCCAAAGGGACAGGGGAAAATGGACTGAAGCTTTCTTT
cdr3_aa: CASSQRDRGKWTEAFF

j_call: TRBJ1-5
v_call: TRBV6-1
clone_size: NA
cdr3_length: 16
d_call: NA
cdr3_nt: TGTGCCAGCAGTGAAGCGGGCAGGGGAAGCAATCAGCCCCAGCATTTT
cdr3_aa: CASSEAGRGSNQPQHF

j_call: TRBJ1-5
v_call: TRBV5-6
clone_size: NA
cdr3_length: 14
d_call: NA
cdr3_nt: TGTGCCAGCAGCCGGATCCAAGGGGATCAGCCCCAGCATTTT
cdr3_aa: CASSRIQGDQPQHF

j_call: TRBJ2-7
v_call: TRBV7-9
clone_size: once
cdr3_length: 16
d_call: NA
cdr3_nt: TGTGCCAGCAGCCAGAAAGGGGCAGGGTATATTTACGAGCAGTACTTC
cdr3_aa: CASSQKGAGYIYEQYF

j_call: TRBJ1-3
v_call: TRBV28
clone_size: once
cdr3_length: 14
d_call: TRBD1
cdr3_nt: TGTGCCAGCAGTGAACAGGGGGTGTCGGACACCATATATTTT
cdr3_aa: CASSEQGVSDTIYF

j_call: TRBJ1-4
v_call: TRBV5-1
clone_size: NA
cdr3_length: 15
d_call: TRBD1
cdr3_nt: TGCGCCAGCAGCGTAACAGGGGCTTCTAATGAAAAACTGTTTTTT
cdr3_aa: CASSVTGASNEKLFF

j_call: TRBJ2-5
v_call: TRBV7-9
clone_size: NA
cdr3_length: 13
d_call: TRBD1
cdr3_nt: TGTGCCAGCAGCTCTACAGGGGAAGAGACCCAGTACTTC
cdr3_aa: CASSSTGEETQYF

j_call: TRBJ1-2
v_call: TRBV6-1
clone_size: once
cdr3_length: 14
d_call: NA
cdr3_nt: TGTGCCAGCAGTGGGTGGCTACAGGCGGAGGGCTACACCTTC
cdr3_aa: CASSGWLQAEGYTF

j_call: TRBJ2-2
v_call: TRBV5-1
clone_size: NA
cdr3_length: 16
d_call: TRBD2
cdr3_nt: TGCGCCAGCAGCCCCGCGGGGGGGCCGGGCACCGGGGAGCTGTTTTTT
cdr3_aa: CASSPAGGPGTGELFF

j_call: TRBJ2-3
v_call: TRBV2
clone_size: NA
cdr3_length: 15
d_call: NA
cdr3_nt: TGTGCCAGCAGTGACGACGGGTCTCAGACAGATACGCAGTATTTT
cdr3_aa: CASSDDGSQTDTQYF

j_call: TRBJ2-7
v_call: TRBV2
clone_size: NA
cdr3_length: 11
d_call: NA
cdr3_nt: TGTGCCTCGCGGGTCTCCTACGAGCAGTACTTC
cdr3_aa: CASRVSYEQYF

j_call: TRBJ1-5
v_call: TRBV6-6
clone_size: once
cdr3_length: 13
d_call: NA
cdr3_nt: TGTGCCAGCAGTTTTAATAGCAATCAGCCCCAGCATTTT
cdr3_aa: CASSFNSNQPQHF

j_call: TRBJ2-7
v_call: TRBV6-5
clone_size: NA
cdr3_length: 14
d_call: NA
cdr3_nt: TGTGCCAGCAGTTACTCCGGCCCGGGGGACGAGCAGTACTTC
cdr3_aa: CASSYSGPGDEQYF

j_call: TRBJ1-3
v_call: TRBV4-2
clone_size: NA
cdr3_length: 12
d_call: NA
cdr3_nt: TGTGCCAGCAGCACCCGGGGAAACACCATATATTTT
cdr3_aa: CASSTRGNTIYF

j_call: TRBJ2-1
v_call: TRBV9
clone_size: NA
cdr3_length: 16
d_call: TRBD2
cdr3_nt: TGTGCCAGCAGCGTAGCTCCCGGGGGGGCCGGGAATGAGCAGTTCTTC
cdr3_aa: CASSVAPGGAGNEQFF